These 5 T cell receptor beta chains originate from one sample sequenced in a study of OX40 agonist ivuxolimab in advanced cancers. Profiled with immunoSEQ multiplex PCR; TCRdb holds only in-frame clones, not every one. The sample yields around 45,000 clones, more than 75% seen once. The sample consisted of CD4+ or CD8+ T cells sorted from blood, taken in a trial of the OX40 agonist ivuxolimab. These receptors all come from an adult with an advanced solid tumor such as melanoma, head and neck, liver or kidney cancer.

J is TRBJ2-3 and V is TRBV27; perhaps TRBD2 as D (5 bases). Germline CDR1 reads MNHEY; CDR2 reads SMNVEV (reference sequence). V shed 2 bases and J shed 1 base, with 7 bases lying between them. The CDR3 totals 14 residues. The CDR3 region has the DNA TGTGCCAGCAGTTTAATGGGAGGCACAGATACGCAGTATTTT. Encoded protein: CASSLMGGTDTQYF.

The V and J genes are TRBV14 and TRBJ1-2, with D possibly TRBD1 on 5 matching bases. V was clipped by 1 base and J by 0 bases, with 12 bases between them. Per the germline V gene, CDR1 is SGHDN and CDR2 is FVKESK. The CDR3 is 16 amino acids. CDR3 coding DNA: TGTGCCAGCAGCCAAGGGATGGACATCCCTAACTATGGCTACACCTTC. It encodes CASSQGMDIPNYGYTF.

The gene calls are TRBV15 and TRBJ2-7; 10 bases fit TRBD1. This CDR3 is built from 16 residues. V was pared by 0 bases and J by 3 bases, with 5 bases of the junction left unmatched. Germline assignment: CDR1 LNHNV and CDR2 YYDKDF (reference sequence). CDR3 bases: TGTGCCACCAGCAGAGATCTGGGGACAGGGGACTACGAGCAGTACTTC. Amino acid sequence: CATSRDLGTGDYEQYF.

The chain is built from TRBV9 and TRBJ2-7, with 14 positions matching TRBD2. The junction had 12 bases not matched to a gene; V was cut back by 3 bases and J by 7 bases. Germline V CDR1 and CDR2: SGDLS, YYNGEE. The CDR3 loop spans 17 amino acids. CDR3 sequence: CASSGNPGLAGAEEQYF. DNA for the CDR3: TGTGCCAGCAGCGGAAATCCGGGACTAGCGGGAGCGGAAGAGCAGTACTTC.

This clone was found a few times. The J gene is TRBJ2-7, the V gene TRBV7-9; no definite D call. CDR3 length: 13 residues. CDR1 is SEHNR and CDR2 is FQNEAQ in the germline V gene (reference sequence). With 1 base removed from V and 2 bases from J, the gap between germline ends came to 6 bases. The CDR3 is CASSLGGTYEQYF. In DNA, the CDR3 is TGTGCCAGCAGCTTAGGGGGAACCTACGAGCAGTACTTC.